Listed below are T cell receptor beta chains from one sample, sequenced in a study of control samples from healthy donors and cancer patients. Produced via immunoSEQ multiplex PCR; TCRdb's table is partial and in-frame only. This table has about 160,000 clones, around 96% appearing once. Sequencing was performed on blood. The receptor set was obtained from a woman between 25 and 40 years old in good health. Each CDR3 is given with its conserved first and last residue. D genes are given only for firm matches. Expanded clones are given a class, and other clones once, few, many or no size at all.

size	V	length	D	J	DNA	CDR3
NA	TRBV5-4	15	TRBD2	TRBJ2-2	TGTGCCAGCAGCTTGAGTAGCGGGAGCACCGGGGAGCTGTTTTTT	CASSLSSGSTGELFF
NA	TRBV7-8	14	NA	TRBJ2-3	TGTGCCAGCAGCCTGACAGAAACTAGATATACGCAGTATTTT	CASSLTETRYTQYF
few	TRBV5-4	14	TRBD1	TRBJ1-1	TGTGCCAGCAGCCCGGGGACAGGGGGCACTGAAGCTTTCTTT	CASSPGTGGTEAFF
NA	TRBV6-1	13	NA	TRBJ1-2	TGTGCCAGCAGTGAAGCGGGACTCTATGGCTACACCTTC	CASSEAGLYGYTF
NA	TRBV28	13	NA	TRBJ1-4	TGTGCCAGCAGTTTAGGGAGTCCTGAAAAACTGTTTTTT	CASSLGSPEKLFF
NA	TRBV19	13	NA	TRBJ1-1	TGTGCCAGTAGTAGGGAGGGGAGGACTGAAGCTTTCTTT	CASSREGRTEAFF
NA	TRBV4-1	17	TRBD1	TRBJ2-7	TGCGCCAGCAGCCATCGAACCGGGACAGGGGGGACCTACGAGCAGTACTTC	CASSHRTGTGGTYEQYF
NA	TRBV27	15	NA	TRBJ1-2	TGTGCCAGCAGTTTAGACGGGGACACCCGCTATGGCTACACCTTC	CASSLDGDTRYGYTF
NA	TRBV5-6	14	NA	TRBJ2-3	TGTGCCAGCAGCCCTATCGGGTTTTCAGATACGCAGTATTTT	CASSPIGFSDTQYF
few	TRBV5-1	12	NA	TRBJ2-7	TGCGCCAGCAGCTTGGAGGGCTACGAGCAGTACTTC	CASSLEGYEQYF
NA	TRBV29-1	12	TRBD1	TRBJ2-5	TGCAGCGTTGCACAGGGGGTTGAGACCCAGTACTTC	CSVAQGVETQYF
NA	TRBV6-5	13	TRBD1	TRBJ2-7	TGTGCCAGCAGCGGGACAGGGGGAGGCGAGCAGTACTTC	CASSGTGGGEQYF
NA	TRBV30	13	NA	TRBJ2-1	TGTGCCTGGAGTGAAGGGACCGTGGGGGGGCAGTTCTTC	CAWSEGTVGGQFF
NA	TRBV25-1	15	NA	TRBJ2-5	TGTGCCAGCAGTGAAGATAAGGGGTTAGTAGAGACCCAGTACTTC	CASSEDKGLVETQYF
NA	TRBV5-1	17	NA	TRBJ1-6	TGCGCCAGCAGCCCGGAGACAGCCCAGGGGTCTAATTCACCCCTCCACTTT	CASSPETAQGSNSPLHF
NA	TRBV27	14	NA	TRBJ1-1	TGTGCCAGCAGTCCCCTTGTGGGGAACACTGAAGCTTTCTTT	CASSPLVGNTEAFF
few	TRBV18	14	NA	TRBJ2-2	TGTGCCAGCTCACCAGTAACAGCCACCGGGGAGCTGTTTTTT	CASSPVTATGELFF
once	TRBV24-1	15	NA	TRBJ1-5	TGTGCCACCTCCCGAGGGGGGGTGAGCAATCAGCCCCAGCATTTT	CATSRGGVSNQPQHF
NA	TRBV6-1	12	NA	TRBJ1-1	TGTGCCAGCAGTGAAGCGTGGACAGAAGCTTTCTTT	CASSEAWTEAFF
NA	TRBV28	15	NA	TRBJ1-1	TGTGCCAGCAGGTTTGCCCGGCATGGGAACACTGAAGCTTTCTTT	CASRFARHGNTEAFF
NA	TRBV9	13	NA	TRBJ1-1	TGTGCCAGCAGCGTCCCACCGAACACTGAAGCTTTCTTT	CASSVPPNTEAFF
NA	TRBV28	13	NA	TRBJ1-1	TGTGCCAGCAGTTTATCAGAGCACACTGAAGCTTTCTTT	CASSLSEHTEAFF
NA	TRBV6-8	14	NA	TRBJ1-3	TGTGCCAGCAGGGGGGGGGAAGTAAGAAACACCATATATTTT	CASRGGEVRNTIYF
NA	TRBV12-3/TRBV12-4	13	NA	TRBJ2-7	TGTGCCAGCAGTTTAAGTGGTGGGTACGAGCAGTACTTC	CASSLSGGYEQYF
NA	TRBV6-2/TRBV6-3	12	NA	TRBJ2-5	TGTGCCAGCAGTTACCCTGAAGAGACCCAGTACTTC	CASSYPEETQYF
NA	TRBV4-1	13	NA	TRBJ2-7	TGCGCCAGCAGCCAAGAAGGAGAATACGAGCAGTACTTC	CASSQEGEYEQYF
NA	TRBV7-9	13	NA	TRBJ2-7	TGTGCCAGCAGCCACAGGGCGGCGTACGAGCAGTACTTC	CASSHRAAYEQYF
NA	TRBV28	14	NA	TRBJ1-1	TGTGCCAGCAGTCTCTACAGGGTGGGCACTGAAGCTTTCTTT	CASSLYRVGTEAFF
NA	TRBV5-4	15	NA	TRBJ1-1	TGTGCCAGCAGCCCTGGCCCCGAGGCCCAAATTGAAGCTTTCTTT	CASSPGPEAQIEAFF
NA	TRBV6-6	16	NA	TRBJ2-2	TGTGCCAGCAGTTACCAGGTCGCTCAGAACACCGGGGAGCTGTTTTTT	CASSYQVAQNTGELFF
NA	TRBV2	12	NA	TRBJ2-5	TGTGCCCGAGGAAGGGTGATGCAGACCCAGTACTTC	CARGRVMQTQYF
NA	TRBV6-5	15	NA	TRBJ2-2	TGTGCCGGCAGCTACCGGAGAGGGAACACCGGGGAGCTGTTTTTT	CAGSYRRGNTGELFF
NA	TRBV5-1	16	NA	TRBJ2-3	TGCGCCAGCAGGACCAGACATTCCCCGGCCACAGATACGCAGTATTTT	CASRTRHSPATDTQYF
NA	TRBV4-1	17	NA	TRBJ2-7	TGCGCCAGCAGCCAAGCGGGGTGGGCCACTCCGCCGGGAGAGCAGTACTTC	CASSQAGWATPPGEQYF
NA	TRBV5-6	14	NA	TRBJ1-2	TGTGCCAGCAGCTTGGAACGGAACATCTATGGCTACACCTTC	CASSLERNIYGYTF
NA	TRBV5-6	15	NA	TRBJ1-2	TGTGCCAGCAGCCCACGACAGAGATTGAACTATGGCTACACCTTC	CASSPRQRLNYGYTF
NA	TRBV5-1	16	NA	TRBJ1-4	TGCGCCAGCAGCTTGGGGACCCAGGGAGGGGGAGAAAAACTGTTTTTT	CASSLGTQGGGEKLFF
NA	TRBV7-2	13	NA	TRBJ1-6	TGTGCCAGCAGCTTAGCCGGGGGACTGCCCCTCCACTTT	CASSLAGGLPLHF
NA	TRBV9	14	TRBD2	TRBJ2-3	TGTGCCAGCAGCGGGACTAGCGGGGGGGATACGCAGTATTTT	CASSGTSGGDTQYF
NA	TRBV13	12	NA	TRBJ1-1	TGTGCCAGTGAGTGGGGGGGCACTGAAGCTTTCTTT	CASEWGGTEAFF
NA	TRBV5-8	11	NA	TRBJ1-1	TGTGCCAGCAGCTTGACCATCGAAGCTTTCTTT	CASSLTIEAFF
NA	TRBV10-3	13	TRBD1	TRBJ2-7	TGTGCCATCAGTAGGGACAGCTCCTACGAGCAGTACTTC	CAISRDSSYEQYF
NA	TRBV3-1/TRBV3-2	17	TRBD1	TRBJ1-6	TGTGCCAGCAGCCGAGGTTTTACAGGGGGCTATAATTCACCCCTCCACTTT	CASSRGFTGGYNSPLHF
NA	TRBV9	17	NA	TRBJ2-7	TGTGCCAGCAGCCCTTTTACAGGGTCGAGGTCTCTAGTCGTGCAGTACTTC	CASSPFTGSRSLVVQYF
NA	TRBV18	15	TRBD1	TRBJ1-5	TGTGCCAGCTCACCGTTCCAGGGGGAATCAGCGGCCCAGCATTTT	CASSPFQGESAAQHF
NA	TRBV11-2	12	NA	TRBJ1-1	TGTGCCAGCAGCTTGTTGAACACTGAAGCTTTCTTT	CASSLLNTEAFF
NA	TRBV2	13	TRBD1	TRBJ2-1	TGTGCCAGCAGTGGACAGGGCTTCGATGAGCAGTTCTTC	CASSGQGFDEQFF
NA	TRBV15	15	TRBD2	TRBJ2-7	TGTGCCACCAGCAGAGTGGGTCGGGGGGACTACGAGCAGTACTTC	CATSRVGRGDYEQYF
NA	TRBV28	16	NA	TRBJ1-5	TGTGCCAGCAGTTTATTCAGGGTTGCTGGCAATCAGCCCCAGCATTTT	CASSLFRVAGNQPQHF
NA	TRBV4-1	14	NA	TRBJ2-5	TGCGCCAGCAGCCTCGCCTTGGGGCAAGAGACCCAGTACTTC	CASSLALGQETQYF
NA	TRBV27	15	NA	TRBJ2-1	TGTGCCAGCACTTTAGGGGCAGGGTTCTACAATGAGCAGTTCTTC	CASTLGAGFYNEQFF
NA	TRBV2	18	TRBD1	TRBJ1-6	TGTGCCAGCAGTGAAGCGCGACAGGGGGCCCTGCCCAATTCACCCCTCCACTTT	CASSEARQGALPNSPLHF
NA	TRBV3-1/TRBV3-2	18	NA	TRBJ1-2	TGTGCCAGCAGCCAAGACGGGACGGCCTATACCTCTAACTATGGCTACACCTTC	CASSQDGTAYTSNYGYTF
NA	TRBV24-1	11	NA	TRBJ1-1	TGTGCCACCAGTGCTGGGGTTGAAGCTTTCTTT	CATSAGVEAFF